This record looks at one T cell receptor (beta chain) sequence and its context. This sample stems from a study of cytomegalovirus exposure and HLA in healthy donors. V shed 3 bases and J shed 6 bases, with 12 bases lying between them. This CDR3 region has 13 residues. The germline gives CDR1 KGHSH, CDR2 LQKENI. PCR amplification relied on 60 Vbeta primers (plus 13 Jbeta primers). The protocol was immunoSEQ multiplex PCR, while the TCRdb copy is restricted to in-frame clones and leaves out a portion. The data contain about 110,000 clones, roughly 80% of them seen just once; the ten biggest clones take up over 7%.

Specimen: PBMCs. This receptor was taken from a woman aged 50 to 60 in good health and CMV-seropositive. The rearrangement uses TRBV18 and TRBJ2-7; tentatively, D is TRBD1 (6 bases). The CDR3 loop is CASSPTGWGEQYF. The CDR3 bases are TGTGCCAGCTCACCCACAGGGTGGGGCGAGCAGTACTTC.